The TCR beta chain under discussion was sequenced for a study of blood T cells in healthy people across ages. CDR3 length: 16 amino acids. In germline, CDR1 is SGDLS, CDR2 YYNGEE. J gave up 4 bases and V 0 bases, and 9 bases lay outside the gene matches. Sample-barcoded 5' priming and a J-beta primer mix drove a second PCR of roughly 6 to 12 cycles. Using its own MiXCR run on the 5' RACE reads, TCRdb lists one record per CDR3 protein. The table shows almost 550,000 distinct CDR3 sequences, with 24% occurring only once. This clonotype was seen a handful of times. This same sample was also taken into another study, of T cells of mothers and their children.

Sequencing was carried out using blood. The receptor's source is a boy younger than 18 in good health. V and J are TRBV9 and TRBJ2-7, with 8 positions matching TRBD2. Here the CDR3 DNA reads TGTGCCAGCAGCGTAGGTAGCGGGGAGCTGCAATACGAGCAGTACTTC. This sequence encodes CASSVGSGELQYEQYF.